This T cell receptor (beta chain) stems from a study of blood T cells in healthy people across ages. Study-wide results and limits: From one million sequenced T cells, diversity estimates were lower bounds.

The V end was cut by 6 bases, the J end by 0 bases, with 12 bases between. The germline gives CDR1 MNHEY, CDR2 SVGAGI. The CDR3 is 15 amino acids. Note on this clonotype: Its antigen is not identified.

Together with a sample-barcoded 5' primer, a J-beta primer mix was included in a second PCR lasting roughly 6 to 12 cycles. Each of the cDNA molecules was tagged by a template-switch adaptor with 12 random nucleotides. TCRdb used MiXCR to reprocess the 5' RACE reads, holding one entry per CDR3 protein. The table records 800,000 to 950,000 distinct CDR3 sequences, under 35% of them present only once. This sample also appeared in a second study, on T cells of mothers and their children. That paper states: The authors found no persistent microchimeric T cell clones.

The sequencing sample was made of blood. The chain joins TRBV6-5 to TRBJ1-3; D not certain. This receptor was identified in a woman in her 40s in good health. The CDR3 here is CASSRTDLSGNTIYF. CDR3 in DNA: TGTGCCAGCAGCCGGACCGACCTCTCTGGAAACACCATATATTTT.